Included here is one T cell receptor beta chain sequence, with context. Its antigen is not known. This PCR relied on a set of 60 Vbeta primers and 13 Jbeta primers. Produced via immunoSEQ multiplex PCR; TCRdb's table is partial and in-frame only. This sample has 150,000 to 200,000 clones, with around 80% found just once. The data originate from a study of cytomegalovirus exposure and HLA in healthy donors. The wider study: Inside one of the first data releases sat 75 million to 100 million unique TCRs taken from HLA-typed donors. Study observations and caveats: The records held CMV serostatus as the only immune exposure information.

Nominally healthy donors provided the samples, though records likely missed some immune exposures. The source material was PBMCs. This sequence was found in a woman in her thirties or forties in good health and CMV-seronegative.

For the CDR3, the DNA is TGTGCCAGCAGCGTAGGAGGGCGGGGGTCCTACAATGAGCAGTTCTTC. Translating it yields CASSVGGRGSYNEQFF. The chain joins TRBV9 to TRBJ2-1, with 7 nucleotides matching TRBD2. The germline V gene has CDR1 SGDLS and CDR2 YYNGEE. The CDR3 runs 16 residues. The V gene end was trimmed by 0 bases and the J gene end by 1 base; junction bases not matched to a gene: 4.